A selection of T cell receptor beta chains follows, all from one sample in a study of shared clonotypes between healthy human individuals. Sequenced by immunoSEQ multiplex PCR; TCRdb stores in-frame clones only, minus some. Altogether 850,000 to 1,100,000 clones are present, 70% to 85% being singletons, with the ten largest covering 0.89%. Sequenced sample: memory CD4+ T cells from PBMCs. The origin of the receptors is a man younger than 35 in good health. Some clones in this sample may be carry-over from other donors' samples. Both conserved end residues are part of each CDR3. D genes are given only for firm matches. Clone sizes are given selectively: once, few, many, or a class where the clone is expanded.

d_gene: TRBD1; j_gene: TRBJ2-7; v_gene: TRBV5-6; abundance: few; CDR3aa: CASSDNRDRDDEQYF; CDR3nt: TGTGCCAGCAGCGACAACCGGGACAGGGACGACGAGCAGTACTTC
d_gene: NA; j_gene: TRBJ1-2; v_gene: TRBV7-8; abundance: NA; CDR3aa: CASSQGRARGYANYGYTF; CDR3nt: TGTGCCAGCAGCCAAGGACGGGCTCGGGGATATGCTAACTATGGCTACACCTTC
d_gene: NA; j_gene: TRBJ2-3; v_gene: TRBV28; abundance: NA; CDR3aa: CANQKADSDTQYF; CDR3nt: TGTGCCAACCAGAAGGCGGACTCTGATACGCAGTATTTT
d_gene: NA; j_gene: TRBJ1-1; v_gene: TRBV18; abundance: NA; CDR3aa: CASSPGTGNTEAFF; CDR3nt: TGTGCCAGCTCACCCGGGACGGGGAACACTGAAGCTTTCTTT
d_gene: TRBD1; j_gene: TRBJ2-1; v_gene: TRBV18; abundance: NA; CDR3aa: CASSPRVAGTGGNEQFF; CDR3nt: TGTGCCAGCTCACCAAGGGTGGCCGGGACAGGGGGCAATGAGCAGTTCTTC
d_gene: TRBD1; j_gene: TRBJ2-3; v_gene: TRBV27; abundance: NA; CDR3aa: CASSLTRGRTDTQYF; CDR3nt: TGTGCCAGCAGTTTAACCAGGGGGCGCACAGATACGCAGTATTTT
d_gene: NA; j_gene: TRBJ2-5; v_gene: TRBV7-2; abundance: few; CDR3aa: CASSTGTHRETQYF; CDR3nt: TGTGCCAGCAGCACTGGGACTCACCGGGAGACCCAGTACTTC
d_gene: TRBD2; j_gene: TRBJ2-5; v_gene: TRBV29-1; abundance: NA; CDR3aa: CSVVQHLAGETQYF; CDR3nt: TGCAGCGTTGTGCAGCACCTAGCGGGAGAGACCCAGTACTTC
d_gene: TRBD2; j_gene: TRBJ2-7; v_gene: TRBV7-8; abundance: NA; CDR3aa: CASSLALAGVEGQYF; CDR3nt: TGTGCCAGCAGCTTAGCACTAGCGGGCGTAGAGGGGCAGTACTTC
d_gene: TRBD1; j_gene: TRBJ1-2; v_gene: TRBV5-5; abundance: NA; CDR3aa: CASSFRQGFVNYGYTF; CDR3nt: TGTGCCAGCAGCTTCAGACAGGGGTTTGTTAACTATGGCTACACCTTC
d_gene: TRBD2; j_gene: TRBJ2-5; v_gene: TRBV28; abundance: NA; CDR3aa: CASSFLPGVTSGQETQYF; CDR3nt: TGTGCCAGCAGTTTCCTCCCGGGGGTAACTAGCGGCCAAGAGACCCAGTACTTC
d_gene: TRBD1; j_gene: TRBJ1-1; v_gene: TRBV6-5; abundance: NA; CDR3aa: CASSSPGGRTEAFF; CDR3nt: TGTGCCAGCAGTTCGCCAGGGGGCAGGACTGAAGCTTTCTTT
d_gene: NA; j_gene: TRBJ2-2; v_gene: TRBV11-3; abundance: NA; CDR3aa: CASSPDQGGLTGELFF; CDR3nt: TGTGCCAGCAGCCCCGACCAGGGGGGGCTCACCGGGGAGCTGTTTTTT
d_gene: TRBD1; j_gene: TRBJ2-7; v_gene: TRBV30; abundance: NA; CDR3aa: CAWSGQGREQYF; CDR3nt: TGTGCCTGGAGTGGACAGGGTCGCGAGCAGTACTTC
d_gene: TRBD1; j_gene: TRBJ2-2; v_gene: TRBV19; abundance: NA; CDR3aa: CASRDRGYTGELFF; CDR3nt: TGTGCCAGTAGGGACAGGGGTTACACCGGGGAGCTGTTTTTT
d_gene: NA; j_gene: TRBJ2-1; v_gene: TRBV6-4; abundance: NA; CDR3aa: CASSERATEYNEQFF; CDR3nt: TGTGCCAGCAGTGAGAGAGCGACAGAATACAATGAGCAGTTCTTC
d_gene: NA; j_gene: TRBJ1-5; v_gene: TRBV30; abundance: NA; CDR3aa: CAWSSGRSGPQHF; CDR3nt: TGTGCCTGGAGTTCGGGCCGGTCGGGGCCCCAGCATTTT
d_gene: TRBD2; j_gene: TRBJ2-1; v_gene: TRBV4-2; abundance: NA; CDR3aa: CASSPEAGETYNEQFF; CDR3nt: TGTGCCAGCAGCCCGGAAGCGGGAGAGACCTACAATGAGCAGTTCTTC
d_gene: NA; j_gene: TRBJ1-1; v_gene: TRBV2; abundance: NA; CDR3aa: CASSEKGRGTEAFF; CDR3nt: TGTGCCAGCAGTGAGAAGGGAAGGGGGACTGAAGCTTTCTTT
d_gene: NA; j_gene: TRBJ2-1; v_gene: TRBV5-1; abundance: NA; CDR3aa: CASNEGESYNEQFF; CDR3nt: TGCGCCAGCAATGAGGGAGAATCCTACAATGAGCAGTTCTTC
d_gene: NA; j_gene: TRBJ2-5; v_gene: TRBV11-2; abundance: few; CDR3aa: CASSLDPSGTQYF; CDR3nt: TGTGCCAGCAGCTTAGACCCATCAGGGACCCAGTACTTC
d_gene: NA; j_gene: TRBJ1-3; v_gene: TRBV27; abundance: NA; CDR3aa: CASSPSAGNTIYF; CDR3nt: TGTGCCAGCTCACCCTCGGCGGGGAACACCATATATTTT
d_gene: NA; j_gene: TRBJ2-3; v_gene: TRBV7-9; abundance: NA; CDR3aa: CASSLVAGTTDTQYF; CDR3nt: TGTGCCAGCAGCTTAGTGGCCGGTACGACAGATACGCAGTATTTT
d_gene: NA; j_gene: TRBJ2-7; v_gene: TRBV7-8; abundance: NA; CDR3aa: CASSLAGGTYEQYF; CDR3nt: TGTGCCAGCAGCTTAGCCGGCGGAACCTACGAGCAGTACTTC
d_gene: TRBD2; j_gene: TRBJ2-7; v_gene: TRBV7-8; abundance: NA; CDR3aa: CASSLGGLRRTSGNYEQYF; CDR3nt: TGTGCCAGCAGCTTAGGTGGGCTTAGAAGGACTAGCGGAAACTACGAGCAGTACTTC
d_gene: NA; j_gene: TRBJ2-1; v_gene: TRBV5-6; abundance: NA; CDR3aa: CASSFYRGEQFF; CDR3nt: TGTGCCAGCAGCTTCTACCGGGGGGAGCAGTTCTTC
d_gene: NA; j_gene: TRBJ2-5; v_gene: TRBV5-4; abundance: once; CDR3aa: CASSRPTAGETQYF; CDR3nt: TGTGCCAGCAGCCGACCGACAGCCGGGGAGACCCAGTACTTC
d_gene: NA; j_gene: TRBJ2-1; v_gene: TRBV5-6; abundance: once; CDR3aa: CASSLVDEQFF; CDR3nt: TGTGCCAGCAGCTTGGTTGATGAGCAGTTCTTC
d_gene: TRBD2; j_gene: TRBJ2-3; v_gene: TRBV29-1; abundance: NA; CDR3aa: CSASGSSADTQYF; CDR3nt: TGCAGCGCTAGCGGGAGTAGCGCAGATACGCAGTATTTT
d_gene: NA; j_gene: TRBJ2-3; v_gene: TRBV15; abundance: NA; CDR3aa: CATSRVGRGGTDTQYF; CDR3nt: TGTGCCACCAGCAGAGTAGGTCGAGGGGGCACAGATACGCAGTATTTT
d_gene: TRBD1; j_gene: TRBJ1-1; v_gene: TRBV11-1; abundance: once; CDR3aa: CASSLSGTGGTEAFF; CDR3nt: TGTGCCAGCAGCCTCTCCGGGACAGGGGGCACTGAAGCTTTCTTT
d_gene: TRBD2; j_gene: TRBJ2-7; v_gene: TRBV7-2; abundance: NA; CDR3aa: CASSRQQPGTSGDEQYF; CDR3nt: TGTGCCAGCAGCCGACAGCAACCCGGGACTAGCGGCGACGAGCAGTACTTC
d_gene: TRBD1; j_gene: TRBJ1-5; v_gene: TRBV7-9; abundance: few; CDR3aa: CASSPAGTGNQPQHF; CDR3nt: TGTGCCAGCAGCCCTGCCGGGACAGGAAATCAGCCCCAGCATTTT
d_gene: NA; j_gene: TRBJ2-5; v_gene: TRBV11-2; abundance: NA; CDR3aa: CASSPSIAGLQETQYF; CDR3nt: TGTGCCAGCAGCCCTAGCATCGCCGGCCTCCAAGAGACCCAGTACTTC
d_gene: TRBD1; j_gene: TRBJ2-7; v_gene: TRBV28; abundance: NA; CDR3aa: CASSWTWDRGLDEQYF; CDR3nt: TGTGCCAGCAGTTGGACGTGGGACAGGGGTCTAGACGAGCAGTACTTC
d_gene: NA; j_gene: TRBJ2-2; v_gene: TRBV5-1; abundance: NA; CDR3aa: CASSLADGTNTGELFF; CDR3nt: TGCGCCAGCAGCTTGGCGGACGGGACGAACACCGGGGAGCTGTTTTTT
d_gene: NA; j_gene: TRBJ2-2; v_gene: TRBV5-1; abundance: NA; CDR3aa: CASSLTPPTGELFF; CDR3nt: TGCGCCAGCAGCTTAACGCCTCCTACCGGGGAGCTGTTTTTT